This T cell receptor beta chain came from a study of identical twins. About this clonotype itself: Its antigen is currently unknown.

Addition of a universal primer site occurred through template switching, and cDNA carried unique molecular identifiers. Using its own MiXCR run on the 5' RACE reads, TCRdb lists one record per CDR3 protein. The sample holds about 550,000 distinct CDR3 sequences, more than 20% seen once. With V trimmed by 3 bases and J by 6 bases, 3 bases remained unmatched. This CDR3 contains 13 residues. Per germline, CDR1 DFQATT and CDR2 SNEGSKA (reference sequence). General study results and limits: Cross-sectional statistics, not tracking of the same donors, supported the conclusions.

This same sample was also taken into another study, of yellow fever vaccine responses in identical twins.

This TCR derives from a woman younger than 30 in good health. Sequenced input: CD4+ T cells sorted from blood. The rearrangement joins TRBV20-1 to TRBJ2-1, with 9 bases matching TRBD2. Here the CDR3 DNA reads TGCAGTGCTAGGAGGACTAGCGCCAATGAGCAGTTCTTC. Its protein is CSARRTSANEQFF.